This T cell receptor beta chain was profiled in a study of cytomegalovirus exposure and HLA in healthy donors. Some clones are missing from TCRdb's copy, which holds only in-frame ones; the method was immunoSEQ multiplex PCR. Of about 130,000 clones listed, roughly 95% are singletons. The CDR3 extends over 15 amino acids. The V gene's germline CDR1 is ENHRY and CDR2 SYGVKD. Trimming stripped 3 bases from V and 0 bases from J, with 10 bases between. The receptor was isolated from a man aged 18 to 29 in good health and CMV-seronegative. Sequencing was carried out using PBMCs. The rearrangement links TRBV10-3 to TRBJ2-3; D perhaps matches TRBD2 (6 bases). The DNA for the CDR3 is TGTGCCATCAGTGATCTAGCGACTAGCACAGATACGCAGTATTTT. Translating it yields CAISDLATSTDTQYF.